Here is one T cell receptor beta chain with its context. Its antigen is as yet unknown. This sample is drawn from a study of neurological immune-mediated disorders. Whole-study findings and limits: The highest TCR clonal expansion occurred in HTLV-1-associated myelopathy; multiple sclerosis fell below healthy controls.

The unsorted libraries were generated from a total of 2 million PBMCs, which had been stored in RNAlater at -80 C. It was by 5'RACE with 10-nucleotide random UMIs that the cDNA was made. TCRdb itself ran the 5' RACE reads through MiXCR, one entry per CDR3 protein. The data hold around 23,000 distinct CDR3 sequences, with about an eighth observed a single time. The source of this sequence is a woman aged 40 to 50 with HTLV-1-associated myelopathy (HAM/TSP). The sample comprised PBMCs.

The CDR3 sequence is CASSFGGVNEQFF. CDR3 coding DNA: TGTGCCAGCAGTTTCGGGGGGGTGAATGAGCAGTTCTTC. The chain links TRBV12-3 or TRBV12-4 to TRBJ2-1; 8 nucleotides align to TRBD2. V lost 3 bases, J lost 7 bases, and 2 bases stayed unmatched. The CDR3 consists of 13 residues.